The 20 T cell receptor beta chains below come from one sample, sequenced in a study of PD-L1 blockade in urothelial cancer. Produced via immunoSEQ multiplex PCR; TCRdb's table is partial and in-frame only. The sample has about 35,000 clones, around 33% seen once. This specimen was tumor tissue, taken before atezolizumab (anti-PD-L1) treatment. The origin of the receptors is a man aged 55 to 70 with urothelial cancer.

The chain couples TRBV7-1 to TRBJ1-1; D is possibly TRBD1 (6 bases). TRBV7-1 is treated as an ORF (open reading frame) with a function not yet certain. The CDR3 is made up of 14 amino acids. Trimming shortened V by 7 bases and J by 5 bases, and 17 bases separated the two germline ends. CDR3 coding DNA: TGTGCCAGCACCATGGACAGTCGGGGGACTGAAGCTTTCTTT. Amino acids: CASTMDSRGTEAFF.

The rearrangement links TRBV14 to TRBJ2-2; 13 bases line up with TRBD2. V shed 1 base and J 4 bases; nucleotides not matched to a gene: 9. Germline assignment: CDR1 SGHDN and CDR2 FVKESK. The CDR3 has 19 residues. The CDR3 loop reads CASSQVLGLAGVGTGELFF. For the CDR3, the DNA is TGTGCCAGCAGCCAAGTTTTAGGACTAGCGGGAGTAGGCACCGGGGAGCTGTTTTTT.

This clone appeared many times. In DNA, the CDR3 is TGTGCCAGCAGTGCAGGGGCGAGGGGGGACACTGAAGCTTTCTTT. Translated, it gives CASSAGARGDTEAFF. The chain combines TRBV6-8 with TRBJ1-1; tentatively, D is TRBD1 (6 bases). Trimming cost V 5 bases and J 3 bases, with 16 bases left between them. Germline-derived CDR1 and CDR2 are MNHGY and SAAAGT. The length of the CDR3 is 15 residues.

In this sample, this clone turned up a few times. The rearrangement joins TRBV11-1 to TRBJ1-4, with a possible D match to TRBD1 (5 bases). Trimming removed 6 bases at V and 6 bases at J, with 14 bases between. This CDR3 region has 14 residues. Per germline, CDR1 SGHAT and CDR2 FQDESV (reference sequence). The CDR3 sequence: CASRPGRGDEKLFF. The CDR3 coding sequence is TGTGCCAGCAGGCCGGGACGGGGAGATGAAAAACTGTTTTTT.

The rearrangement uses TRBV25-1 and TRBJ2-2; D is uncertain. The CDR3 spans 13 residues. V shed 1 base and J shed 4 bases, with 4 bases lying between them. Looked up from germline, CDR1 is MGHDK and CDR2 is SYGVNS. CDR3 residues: CASSEFGTGELFF. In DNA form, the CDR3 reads TGTGCCAGCAGTGAATTCGGCACCGGGGAGCTGTTTTTT. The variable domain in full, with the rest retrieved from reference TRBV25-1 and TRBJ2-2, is EADIYQTPRYLVIGTGKKITLECSQTMGHDKMYWYQQDPGMELHLIHYSYGVNSTEKGDLSSESTVSRIRTEHFPLTLESARPSHTSQYLCASSEFGTGELFFGEGSRLTVL.

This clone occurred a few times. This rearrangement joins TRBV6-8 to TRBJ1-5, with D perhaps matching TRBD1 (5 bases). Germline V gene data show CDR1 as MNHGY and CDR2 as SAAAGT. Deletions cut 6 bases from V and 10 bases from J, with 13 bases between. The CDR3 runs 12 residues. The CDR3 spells CASRDTYRPQHF. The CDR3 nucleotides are TGTGCCAGCAGGGACACGTATAGACCCCAGCATTTT.

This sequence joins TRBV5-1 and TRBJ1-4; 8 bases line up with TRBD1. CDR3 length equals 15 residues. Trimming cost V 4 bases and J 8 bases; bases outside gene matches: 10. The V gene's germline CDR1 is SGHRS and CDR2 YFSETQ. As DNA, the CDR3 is TGCGCCAGCAGCACGACAGGGGCGACGTACGAAAAACTGTTTTTT. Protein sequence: CASSTTGATYEKLFF. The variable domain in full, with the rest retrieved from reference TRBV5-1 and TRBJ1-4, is KAGVTQTPRYLIKTRGQQVTLSCSPISGHRSVSWYQQTPGQGLQFLFEYFSETQRNKGNFPGRFSGRQFSNSRSEMNVSTLELGDSALYLCASSTTGATYEKLFFGSGTQLSVL.

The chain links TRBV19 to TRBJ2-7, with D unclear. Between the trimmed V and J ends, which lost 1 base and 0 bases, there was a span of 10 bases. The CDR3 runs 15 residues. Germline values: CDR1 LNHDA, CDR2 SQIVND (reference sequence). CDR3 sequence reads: CASSIGQWSSYEQYF. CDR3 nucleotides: TGTGCCAGTAGTATAGGGCAGTGGAGCTCCTACGAGCAGTACTTC.

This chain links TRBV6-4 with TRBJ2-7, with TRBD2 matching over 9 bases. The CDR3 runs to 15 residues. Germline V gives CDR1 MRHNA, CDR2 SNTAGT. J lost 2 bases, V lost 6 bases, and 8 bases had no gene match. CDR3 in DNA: TGTGCCAGCAGGACGGGTAGCGGGGGAGCCTACGAGCAGTACTTC. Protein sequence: CASRTGSGGAYEQYF.

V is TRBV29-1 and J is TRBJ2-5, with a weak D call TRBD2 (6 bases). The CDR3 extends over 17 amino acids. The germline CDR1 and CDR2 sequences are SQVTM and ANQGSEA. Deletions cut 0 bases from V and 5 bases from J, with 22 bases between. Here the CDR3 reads CSVEDGGDVMGWETQYF. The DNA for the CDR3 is TGCAGCGTTGAAGATGGCGGGGACGTAATGGGTTGGGAGACCCAGTACTTC.

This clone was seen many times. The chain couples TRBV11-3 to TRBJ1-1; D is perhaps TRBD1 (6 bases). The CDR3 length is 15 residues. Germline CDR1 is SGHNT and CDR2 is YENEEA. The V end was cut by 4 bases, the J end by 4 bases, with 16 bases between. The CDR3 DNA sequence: TGTGCCAGCAGCTCCCAGGTGGGGGCAAGCACTGAAGCTTTCTTT. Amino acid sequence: CASSSQVGASTEAFF.

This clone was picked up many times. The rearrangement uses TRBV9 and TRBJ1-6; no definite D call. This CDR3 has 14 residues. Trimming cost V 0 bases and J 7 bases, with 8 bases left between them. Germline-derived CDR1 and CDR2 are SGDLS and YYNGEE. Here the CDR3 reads CASSVGVGNSPLHF. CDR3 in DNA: TGTGCCAGCAGCGTAGGGGTGGGGAATTCACCCCTCCACTTT.

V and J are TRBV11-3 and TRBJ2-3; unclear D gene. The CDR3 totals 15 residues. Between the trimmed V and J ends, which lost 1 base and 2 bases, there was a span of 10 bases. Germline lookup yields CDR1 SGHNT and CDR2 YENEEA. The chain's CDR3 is CASSLVSAPTDTQYF. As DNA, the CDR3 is TGTGCCAGCAGCTTAGTGAGCGCCCCCACAGATACGCAGTATTTT.

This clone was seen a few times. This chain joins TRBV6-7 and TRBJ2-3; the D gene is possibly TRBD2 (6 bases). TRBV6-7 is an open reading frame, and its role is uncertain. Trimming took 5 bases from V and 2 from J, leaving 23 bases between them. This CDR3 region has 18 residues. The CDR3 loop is CASSEAWRGSPSTDTQYF. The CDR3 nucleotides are TGTGCCAGCAGTGAAGCGTGGCGGGGAAGCCCTTCCACAGATACGCAGTATTTT.

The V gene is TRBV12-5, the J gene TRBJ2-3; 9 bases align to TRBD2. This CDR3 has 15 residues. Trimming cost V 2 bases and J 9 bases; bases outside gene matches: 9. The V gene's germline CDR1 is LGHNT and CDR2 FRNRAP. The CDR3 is CASGLLGLAGPTQYF. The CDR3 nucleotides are TGTGCTAGTGGTTTGTTGGGCCTAGCGGGACCCACGCAGTATTTT.

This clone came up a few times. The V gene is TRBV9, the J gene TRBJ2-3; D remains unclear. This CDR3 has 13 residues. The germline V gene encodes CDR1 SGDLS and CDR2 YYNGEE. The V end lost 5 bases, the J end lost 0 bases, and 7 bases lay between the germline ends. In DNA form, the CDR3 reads TGTGCCAGCAGGCTAGGAAGCACAGATACGCAGTATTTT. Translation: CASRLGSTDTQYF. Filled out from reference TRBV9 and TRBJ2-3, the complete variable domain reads DSGVTQTPKHLITATGQRVTLRCSPRSGDLSVYWYQQSLDQGLQFLIQYYNGEERAKGNILERFSAQQFPDLHSELNLSSLELGDSALYFCASRLGSTDTQYFGPGTRLTVL.

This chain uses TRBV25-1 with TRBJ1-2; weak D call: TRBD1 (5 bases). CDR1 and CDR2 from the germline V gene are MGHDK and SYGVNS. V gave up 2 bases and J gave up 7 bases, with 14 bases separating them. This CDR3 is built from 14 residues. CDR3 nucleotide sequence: TGTGCCAGCAGTGAAATGCAGGGTCGGGGTGGCTACACCTTC. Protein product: CASSEMQGRGGYTF.

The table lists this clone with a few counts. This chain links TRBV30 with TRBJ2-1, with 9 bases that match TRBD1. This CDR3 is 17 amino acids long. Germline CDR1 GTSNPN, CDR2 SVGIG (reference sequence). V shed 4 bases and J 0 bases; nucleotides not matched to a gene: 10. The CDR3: CAWTRDRVRGSYNEQFF. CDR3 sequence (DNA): TGTGCCTGGACCAGGGACAGGGTTAGGGGCTCCTACAATGAGCAGTTCTTC.

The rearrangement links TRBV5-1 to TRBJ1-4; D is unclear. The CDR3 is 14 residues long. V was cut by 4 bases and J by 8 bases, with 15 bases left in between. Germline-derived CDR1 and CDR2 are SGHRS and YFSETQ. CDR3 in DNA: TGCGCCAGCAGCGAACGCGGCGACGGGGAAAAACTGTTTTTT. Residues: CASSERGDGEKLFF.

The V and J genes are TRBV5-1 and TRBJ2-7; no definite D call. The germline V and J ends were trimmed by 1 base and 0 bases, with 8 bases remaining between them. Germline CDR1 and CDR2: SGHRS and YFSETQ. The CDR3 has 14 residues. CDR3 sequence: CASSLRAGSYEQYF. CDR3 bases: TGCGCCAGCAGCTTGCGGGCAGGCTCCTACGAGCAGTACTTC.